The text below deals with one T cell receptor beta chain. The antigen is not known. The data were obtained in a study of cytomegalovirus exposure and HLA in healthy donors. 13 Jbeta primers and 60 Vbeta primers were used for the PCR. The repertoire was sequenced with immunoSEQ multiplex PCR; TCRdb's copy has only in-frame clones and lacks some. The sample lists 200,000 to 250,000 clones, roughly 82% seen once, with 5.4% in the top ten. Study-level points and caveats: The sole available immune exposure information was CMV serostatus. Common viral pathogens were later found to be apparently linked to several of the most significant clusters.

These donors, healthy bone marrow donors, were studied. Donors were nominally healthy when sampled, though unrecorded immune exposures were likely. CDR3 length: 14 residues. V was pared by 1 base and J by 0 bases, with 7 bases between. Germline CDR1 SGHDT, CDR2 YYEEEE. The sample was PBMCs. This receptor was obtained from a middle-aged woman in good health and CMV-seropositive. The chain combines TRBV5-6 with TRBJ1-1; no reliable D call. The DNA of the CDR3 is TGTGCCAGCAGCTTGCAGGCCCTGAACACTGAAGCTTTCTTT. It specifies CASSLQALNTEAFF.